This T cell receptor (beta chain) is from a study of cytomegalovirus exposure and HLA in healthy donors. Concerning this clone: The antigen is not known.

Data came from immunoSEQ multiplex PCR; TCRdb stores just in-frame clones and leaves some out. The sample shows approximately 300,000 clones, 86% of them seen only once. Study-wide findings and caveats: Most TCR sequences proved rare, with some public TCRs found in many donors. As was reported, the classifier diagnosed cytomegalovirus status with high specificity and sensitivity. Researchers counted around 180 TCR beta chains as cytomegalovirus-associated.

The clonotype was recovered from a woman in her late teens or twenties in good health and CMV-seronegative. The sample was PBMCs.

CDR3 sequence reads: CASSVATGGKETQYF. The DNA for the CDR3 is TGTGCCAGCAGCGTAGCTACAGGGGGCAAGGAGACCCAGTACTTC. This chain uses TRBV9 with TRBJ2-5, with TRBD1 matching over 9 bases. The V segment lost 0 bases and the J segment 5 bases; nucleotides outside the gene matches: 5. Per germline, CDR1 SGDLS and CDR2 YYNGEE. The CDR3 is 15 residues long. The full variable domain, its missing parts supplied by reference TRBV9 and TRBJ2-5, is DSGVTQTPKHLITATGQRVTLRCSPRSGDLSVYWYQQSLDQGLQFLIQYYNGEERAKGNILERFSAQQFPDLHSELNLSSLELGDSALYFCASSVATGGKETQYFGPGTRLLVL.